The 23 T cell receptor beta chains below come from one sample, sequenced in a study of cytomegalovirus exposure and HLA in healthy donors (dated 2017 in TCRdb). Receptor amplification or capture employed the immunoSEQ multiplex PCR assay. For the multiplex PCR, a mixture combining 60 forward primers for TCR Vbeta segments and 13 reverse primers for TCR Jbeta segments was used. Held by TCRdb, this immuneACCESS table contains in-frame sequences only and omits some clones. Under half of the omission traces to an unresolved V gene where checked; the cause of the rest is unknown. The sample table shows over 130,000 clones, and roughly 88% are seen once. The top ten clones comprise more than 0.5% of the sample. The sample was PBMCs. These receptors were collected from a woman in her thirties or forties in good health and CMV-seronegative.

V usage is TRBV5-4 and J usage is TRBJ1-5; D remains ambiguous. V lost 4 bases and J lost 2, with 13 bases in between. From germline, CDR1 is SGHNT and CDR2 YYREEE (reference sequence). The CDR3 spans 15 residues. Here the CDR3 DNA reads TGTGCCAGCAGCCTAGGTGGGTCGGGCAATCAGCCCCAGCATTTT. It encodes CASSLGGSGNQPQHF.

The CDR3 region is CASSAAPTGQPGLETQYF. In DNA, the CDR3 is TGTGCCAGCAGCGCCGCTCCGACAGGCCAACCCGGGCTGGAGACCCAGTACTTC. The chain has TRBV9 and TRBJ2-5; D may be TRBD1 (6 bases). Germline V CDR1 and CDR2: SGDLS, YYNGEE. The V gene lost 3 bases and the J gene lost 5 bases, with 26 bases spanning the gap. The CDR3 sequence is 18 residues long.

The chain links TRBV7-6 to TRBJ2-2; D unclear. The CDR3 sequence is 16 residues long. Germline V gene data show CDR1 as SGHVS and CDR2 as FNYEAQ. With 1 base removed from V and 1 base from J, the gap between germline ends came to 10 bases. The DNA for the CDR3 is TGTGCCAGCAGCTTAGGAAACCTAGGGAACACCGGGGAGCTGTTTTTT. This sequence encodes CASSLGNLGNTGELFF.

This chain joins TRBV11-3 and TRBJ2-3, with 7 bases fitting TRBD2. This CDR3 has 17 amino acids. The germline V gene encodes CDR1 SGHNT and CDR2 YENEEA. V dropped 6 bases and J dropped 0; count of bases not matched to a gene: 12. The CDR3 coding sequence is TGTGCCAGCAGTTCCCCCCGGCGGGGGTATAGCACAGATACGCAGTATTTT. Its protein product is CASSSPRRGYSTDTQYF.

This chain connects TRBV7-2 to TRBJ2-1, with D perhaps TRBD1 (6 bases). Trimming pared 5 bases from V and 3 bases from J, leaving 11 bases between. This CDR3 region has 14 residues. Germline V lookup: CDR1 SGHTA, CDR2 FQGNSA. The DNA for the CDR3 is TGTGCCAGCAGCCCAGGACAGTTCTACAATGAGCAGTTCTTC. Translating it yields CASSPGQFYNEQFF.

This clone has just a few counts. The rearrangement joins TRBV2 to TRBJ1-1; possibly TRBD1 for D (5 bases). V was pared by 7 bases and J by 1 base, with 16 bases between. Germline V gene sequence: CDR1 SNHLY, CDR2 FYNNEI. The CDR3 has 15 residues. DNA for the CDR3: TGTGCCAGCAATTTCCAGGGCCTCTCGAACACTGAAGCTTTCTTT. Amino acids: CASNFQGLSNTEAFF.

The gene calls are TRBV11-3 and TRBJ2-5; TRBD2 aligns across 11 bases. The DNA end is more similar to TRBJ2-7, so the J call may be wrong. This CDR3 region has 15 residues. Per germline, CDR1 SGHNT and CDR2 YENEEA. CDR3 in amino acids: CASSPTSGVTYEQYF. As DNA, the CDR3 is TGTGCCAGCAGCCCGACTAGCGGGGTAACCTACGAGCAGTACTTC.

V is TRBV5-5 and J is TRBJ2-7; 7 nucleotides agree with TRBD1. The CDR3 is 15 residues long. Germline V CDR1 and CDR2: SGHKS, YYEKEE (reference sequence). The trim removed 0 bases at V and 5 bases at J, leaving 8 bases unmatched. The CDR3: CASSLAADRDNEQYF. CDR3 coding DNA: TGTGCCAGCAGCTTGGCTGCTGACAGGGACAACGAGCAGTACTTC.

The chain links TRBV10-3 to TRBJ2-5; 13 nucleotides line up with TRBD2. Germline loops: CDR1 ENHRY, CDR2 SYGVKD. This CDR3 region has 18 residues. V was pared by 2 bases and J by 3 bases, with 9 bases of the junction left unmatched. The CDR3 region is CAISETSGRAGGKETQYF. The CDR3 region has the DNA TGTGCCATCAGTGAGACTAGCGGGAGGGCCGGGGGAAAAGAGACCCAGTACTTC.

J is TRBJ2-3 and V is TRBV7-8; 10 bases match TRBD1. Per the germline V gene, CDR1 is SGHVS and CDR2 is FQNEAQ. V was clipped by 10 bases and J by 4 bases; unmatched bases: 11. This CDR3 region has 15 residues. The CDR3 coding sequence is TGTGCCACGACTTCGACAGGGGGCCAGGCAGATACGCAGTATTTT. Its protein product is CATTSTGGQADTQYF.

V usage is TRBV29-1 and J usage is TRBJ2-2; 8 bases are shared with TRBD2. The CDR3 runs 19 residues. Looked up from germline, CDR1 is SQVTM and CDR2 is ANQGSEA. Losses at the gene ends were 5 bases for V and 0 bases for J; bases not matched to a gene: 17. CDR3 residues: CSVSGRWPWWPSNTGELFF. The CDR3, as DNA: TGCAGCGTTAGCGGGAGATGGCCTTGGTGGCCTTCGAACACCGGGGAGCTGTTTTTT.

V and J are TRBV6-1 and TRBJ1-1; TRBD1 agrees at 7 bases. The CDR3 is 14 residues long. V shed 6 bases and J 1 base; nucleotides not matched to a gene: 5. Germline V gives CDR1 MNHNS, CDR2 SASEGT. Here the CDR3 reads CASRSGTANTEAFF. The CDR3 region has the DNA TGTGCCAGCAGATCCGGGACAGCGAACACTGAAGCTTTCTTT.

This clone was found a few times. The chain links TRBV5-6 to TRBJ2-4; no reliable D call. Between the trimmed V and J ends, which lost 0 bases and 6 bases, there was a span of 7 bases. The germline gives CDR1 SGHDT, CDR2 YYEEEE. This CDR3 contains 13 residues. The CDR3 bases are TGTGCCAGCAGCTTGGACGGGTTAAACATTCAGTACTTC. It codes for CASSLDGLNIQYF. Full variable domain (missing parts from reference TRBV5-6 and TRBJ2-4): DAGVTQSPTHLIKTRGQQVTLRCSPKSGHDTVSWYQQALGQGPQFIFQYYEEEERQRGNFPDRFSGHQFPNYSSELNVNALLLGDSALYLCASSLDGLNIQYFGAGTRLSVL.

About this clone: One junction end does not reproduce the germline sequence, and a read error may be involved. The identical CDR3 is also encoded by other nucleotide sequences in the sample. V usage is TRBV2 and J usage is TRBJ2-3; maybe TRBD2 (6 bases). Per germline, CDR1 SNHLY and CDR2 FYNNEI. There are 14 residues in the CDR3. The CDR3 nucleotides are TGTGCCAGCATCGGCGGAGGGCGGGTCGATACGCAGTACTTT. Encoded protein: CASIGGGRVDTQYF.

CDR3 sequence (DNA): TGCGCCAGCAGCCAAACAGGGGTGGGAGAGACCCAGTACTTC. Protein: CASSQTGVGETQYF. The chain is built from TRBV4-1 and TRBJ2-5; 7 bases line up with TRBD1. Trimming removed 2 bases from V and 4 bases from J; junction bases left unmatched: 4. The CDR3 contains 14 residues. CDR1 is MGHRA, CDR2 YSYEKL, per germline.

This clone was observed a few times. The chain employs TRBV10-2 and TRBJ1-5, with 7 bases lining up with TRBD1. Germline CDR1 is WSHSY and CDR2 is SAAADI. V gave up 6 bases and J gave up 6 bases; unmatched junction bases: 11. The CDR3 is 15 amino acids. This CDR3 is CASSVGQYFGQPQHF. In DNA, the CDR3 is TGCGCCAGCAGCGTGGGACAGTATTTTGGTCAGCCCCAGCATTTT.

This sequence joins TRBV7-9 and TRBJ2-3; perhaps TRBD1 as D (6 bases). The CDR3 spans 15 residues. The V end lost 2 bases, the J end lost 0 bases, and 9 bases lay between the germline ends. Germline V gene data show CDR1 as SEHNR and CDR2 as FQNEAQ (reference sequence). CDR3 nucleotide sequence: TGTGCCAGCAGCTTAAGGCAGGGGAGCACAGATACGCAGTATTTT. Translating gives CASSLRQGSTDTQYF.

The chain uses TRBV6-1 and TRBJ2-1; unclear D gene. Germline CDR1 and CDR2: MNHNS and SASEGT. Trimming stripped 3 bases from V and 0 bases from J, with 9 bases between. The CDR3 has 15 amino acids. The CDR3 protein is CASSDQLSSYNEQFF. The CDR3 region has the DNA TGTGCCAGCAGTGATCAACTTAGCTCCTACAATGAGCAGTTCTTC.

This chain joins TRBV7-2 and TRBJ1-1; D gene uncertain. V was shortened by 3 bases and J by 0 bases, with 5 bases between the two germline ends. Germline V gene data show CDR1 as SGHTA and CDR2 as FQGNSA. The length of the CDR3 is 13 residues. The CDR3 DNA reads TGTGCCAGCAGCTTCCACATGAACACTGAAGCTTTCTTT. As protein: CASSFHMNTEAFF.

The V call is TRBV7-9, the J call TRBJ1-5; perhaps TRBD1 as D (6 bases). The CDR3 has 13 residues. CDR1 and CDR2 from the germline V gene are SEHNR and FQNEAQ (reference sequence). V lost 11 bases and J lost 0, with 11 bases in between. CDR3 residues: CAAGGASNQPQHF. CDR3 nucleotides: TGTGCCGCCGGGGGGGCTAGCAATCAGCCCCAGCATTTT.

V and J are TRBV13 and TRBJ2-1, with 7 bases lining up with TRBD2. Germline V lookup: CDR1 PRHDT, CDR2 FYEKMQ (reference sequence). This CDR3 is built from 14 residues. After removal of 5 bases from V and 3 bases from J, the junction contained 4 bases not matched to a gene. The CDR3 region is CASSISSGYNEQFF. DNA of the CDR3: TGTGCCAGCAGCATATCTAGCGGCTACAATGAGCAGTTCTTC.

The rearrangement joins TRBV29-1 to TRBJ2-1; tentatively, D is TRBD1 (6 bases). Germline CDR1 reads SQVTM; CDR2 reads ANQGSEA. Trimming left V 7 bases short and J 6 bases short, with 13 bases between. This CDR3 spans 12 amino acids. The CDR3, as DNA: TGCAGCGGGAGAACAGGGAGCAATGAGCAGTTCTTC. This codes for CSGRTGSNEQFF.

The CDR3 reads CASSYTGVDYGYTF. The DNA of the CDR3 is TGTGCCAGCAGTTACACCGGGGTTGACTATGGCTACACCTTC. The V call is TRBV6-5, the J call TRBJ1-2; D remains unclear. CDR1 is MNHEY, CDR2 SVGAGI, per germline. The CDR3 has 14 residues. The germline V and J ends were trimmed by 2 bases and 3 bases, with 10 bases remaining between them.